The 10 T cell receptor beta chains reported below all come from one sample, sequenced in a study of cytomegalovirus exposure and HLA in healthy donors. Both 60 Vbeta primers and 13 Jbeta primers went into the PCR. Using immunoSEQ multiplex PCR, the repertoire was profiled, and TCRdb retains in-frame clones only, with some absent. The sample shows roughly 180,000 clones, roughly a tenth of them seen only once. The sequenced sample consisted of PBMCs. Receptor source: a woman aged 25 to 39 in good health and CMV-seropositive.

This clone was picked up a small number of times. CDR3 coding DNA: TGTGCCAGCAGCTTAGCCTTTTGGGCAGATGGGACTGAAGCTTTCTTT. Translated, it gives CASSLAFWADGTEAFF. This chain uses TRBV7-6 with TRBJ1-1; D is unclear. Germline V gene lookup returns CDR1 SGHVS and CDR2 FNYEAQ. V lost 0 bases, J lost 5 bases, and 16 bases lay in between. This CDR3 comprises 16 residues.

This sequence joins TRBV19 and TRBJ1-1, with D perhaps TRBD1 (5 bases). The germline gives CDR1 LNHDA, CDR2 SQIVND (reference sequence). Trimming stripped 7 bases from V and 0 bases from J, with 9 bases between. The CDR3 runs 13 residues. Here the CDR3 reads CASNDRMNTEAFF. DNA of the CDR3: TGTGCCAGTAACGACAGAATGAACACTGAAGCTTTCTTT.

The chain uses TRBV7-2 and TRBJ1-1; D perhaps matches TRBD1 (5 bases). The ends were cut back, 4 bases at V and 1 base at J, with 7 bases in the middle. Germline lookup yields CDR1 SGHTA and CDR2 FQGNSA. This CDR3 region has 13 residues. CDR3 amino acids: CASSWDWNTEAFF. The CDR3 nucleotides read TGTGCCAGCAGCTGGGACTGGAACACTGAAGCTTTCTTT.

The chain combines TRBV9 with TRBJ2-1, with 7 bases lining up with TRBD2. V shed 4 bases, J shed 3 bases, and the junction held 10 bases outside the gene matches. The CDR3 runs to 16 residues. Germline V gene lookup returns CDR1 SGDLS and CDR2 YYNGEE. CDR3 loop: CASSPVAGENYNEQFF. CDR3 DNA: TGTGCCAGCAGCCCAGTGGCGGGAGAAAACTACAATGAGCAGTTCTTC.

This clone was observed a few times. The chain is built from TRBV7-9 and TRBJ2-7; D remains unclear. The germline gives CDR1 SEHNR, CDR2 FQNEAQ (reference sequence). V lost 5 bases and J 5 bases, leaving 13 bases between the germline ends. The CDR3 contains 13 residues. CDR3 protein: CASSTTKFDEQYF. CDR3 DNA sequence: TGTGCCAGCAGCACTACAAAATTCGACGAGCAGTACTTC.

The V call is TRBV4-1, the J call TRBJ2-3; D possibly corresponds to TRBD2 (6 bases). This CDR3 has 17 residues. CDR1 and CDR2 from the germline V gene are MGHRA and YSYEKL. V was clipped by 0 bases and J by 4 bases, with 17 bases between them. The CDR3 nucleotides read TGCGCCAGCAGCCAAGATTTATTGCAGGGAGGACCAGATACGCAGTATTTT. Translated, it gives CASSQDLLQGGPDTQYF.

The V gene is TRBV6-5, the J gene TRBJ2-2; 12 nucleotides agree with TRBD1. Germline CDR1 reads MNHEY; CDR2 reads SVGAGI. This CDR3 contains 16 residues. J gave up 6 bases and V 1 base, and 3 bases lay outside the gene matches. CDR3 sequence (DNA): TGTGCCAGCAGTTACTTCGGGGACAGGGGGCCCGGGGAGCTGTTTTTT. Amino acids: CASSYFGDRGPGELFF.

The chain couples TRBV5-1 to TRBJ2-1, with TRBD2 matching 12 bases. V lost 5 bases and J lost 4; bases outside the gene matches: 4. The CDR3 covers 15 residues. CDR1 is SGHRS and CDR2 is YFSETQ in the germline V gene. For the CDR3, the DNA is TGCGCCAGCAGTCAACTAGCGGGAGGATACAATGAGCAGTTCTTC. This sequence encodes CASSQLAGGYNEQFF. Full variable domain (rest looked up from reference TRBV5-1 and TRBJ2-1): KAGVTQTPRYLIKTRGQQVTLSCSPISGHRSVSWYQQTPGQGLQFLFEYFSETQRNKGNFPGRFSGRQFSNSRSEMNVSTLELGDSALYLCASSQLAGGYNEQFFGPGTRLTVL.

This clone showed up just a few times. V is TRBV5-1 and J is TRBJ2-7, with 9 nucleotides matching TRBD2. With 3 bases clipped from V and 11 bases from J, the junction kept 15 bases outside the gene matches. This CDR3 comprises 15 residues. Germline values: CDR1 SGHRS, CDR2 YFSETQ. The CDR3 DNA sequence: TGCGCCAGCAGCTCAGGACTAGCCGGGGAGCGGGGGGAGTACTTC. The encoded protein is CASSSGLAGERGEYF.

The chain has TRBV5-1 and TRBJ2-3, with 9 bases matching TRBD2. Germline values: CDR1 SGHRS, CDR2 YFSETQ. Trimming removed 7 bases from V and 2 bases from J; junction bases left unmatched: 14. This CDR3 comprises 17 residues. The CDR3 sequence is CASQGAGGPYPTDTQYF. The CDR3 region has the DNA TGCGCCAGCCAAGGGGCGGGAGGGCCCTATCCCACAGATACGCAGTATTTT.